This T cell receptor beta chain comes out of a study of blood T cell repertoires in COVID-19. Per germline, CDR1 SGHDN and CDR2 FVKESK. This CDR3 is 15 amino acids long. V lost 2 bases to trimming and J lost 9 bases; unmatched junction nucleotides: 8. Sequencing used immunoSEQ multiplex PCR; TCRdb keeps in-frame clones, though not all of them. There are 200,000 to 250,000 clones in the sample; 70% to 90% occur only once, and 3% to 4.5% lies in the top ten. The TCR was taken from a woman between 40 and 55 years old with acute COVID-19. The chain recombines TRBV14 with TRBJ2-1; TRBD1 matches at 9 bases. The specimen was PBMCs or T cells enriched from blood (not recorded which). CDR3 loop: CASSQNRDRVFEQFF. The CDR3 coding sequence is TGTGCCAGCAGCCAAAACCGGGACAGGGTGTTTGAGCAGTTCTTC.